These 8 T cell receptor beta chains were all obtained from the same sample, sequenced in a study of T cell responses to AZD1222 COVID-19 vaccine. Profiled with immunoSEQ multiplex PCR; TCRdb holds only in-frame clones, not every one. The sample holds about 160,000 clones; 90% to 95% are singletons and the top ten take 4.4%. This material consisted of peripheral blood, taken on day 0 of MenACWY control vaccination. These receptors originate from an adult in good health.

V gene TRBV11-3 combines with J gene TRBJ1-2; 8 nucleotides line up with TRBD1. The V gene end was trimmed by 4 bases and the J gene end by 6 bases; junction bases not matched to a gene: 16. The V gene's germline CDR1 is SGHNT and CDR2 YENEEA. The CDR3 covers 17 residues. The CDR3 protein is CASSSSYDRGPGHGYTF. DNA of the CDR3: TGTGCCAGCAGCTCATCCTACGACAGGGGCCCCGGCCATGGCTACACCTTC.

The chain uses TRBV2 and TRBJ2-3; 15 nucleotides agree with TRBD2. This CDR3 comprises 18 residues. CDR1 SNHLY and CDR2 FYNNEI come from the germline V gene. With V trimmed by 6 bases and J by 1 base, 8 bases remained unmatched. DNA for the CDR3: TGTGCCAGCAGCCCCGGGACTAGCGGGAGGCAGGGCACAGATACGCAGTATTTT. This sequence encodes CASSPGTSGRQGTDTQYF.

The rearrangement joins TRBV28 to TRBJ1-1; D remains unclear. The CDR3 covers 14 residues. Germline V CDR1 and CDR2: MDHEN, SYDVKM. V dropped 2 bases and J dropped 4 bases, with 11 bases sitting between them. The CDR3 nucleotides are TGTGCCAGCAGTTTAGAAGGGAGGACCACTGAAGCTTTCTTT. Residues: CASSLEGRTTEAFF.

This chain connects TRBV7-2 to TRBJ1-3, with D maybe TRBD1 (5 bases). The CDR3 length is 15 residues. The V gene lost 2 bases and the J gene lost 1 base, with 9 bases spanning the gap. Germline V CDR1 and CDR2: SGHTA, FQGNSA. The CDR3 loop is CASSLSRASGNTIYF. DNA of the CDR3: TGTGCCAGCAGCTTAAGCAGGGCATCTGGAAACACCATATATTTT.

This sequence joins TRBV24-1 and TRBJ2-2; no clear D gene. Germline assignment: CDR1 KGHDR and CDR2 SFDVKD. Between the trimmed V and J ends, which lost 4 bases and 7 bases, there was a span of 3 bases. The CDR3 extends over 11 amino acids. The CDR3: CATSELGELFF. In DNA form, the CDR3 reads TGTGCCACCAGTGAGCTCGGGGAGCTGTTTTTT.

The V gene is TRBV10-1, the J gene TRBJ2-1; 8 positions agree with TRBD2. V gave up 0 bases and J gave up 5 bases; unmatched junction bases: 6. The V gene's germline CDR1 is WNHNN and CDR2 SYGVQD (reference sequence). The CDR3 runs to 16 residues. CDR3 sequence reads: CASSESGTRSDNEQFF. In DNA form, the CDR3 reads TGCGCCAGCAGTGAGTCCGGGACTAGAAGCGACAATGAGCAGTTCTTC.

J is TRBJ2-7 and V is TRBV13, with D tentatively TRBD2 (5 bases). Trimming took 5 bases from V and 4 from J, leaving 12 bases between them. This CDR3 is built from 13 residues. CDR1 and CDR2 from the germline V gene are PRHDT and FYEKMQ (reference sequence). CDR3 sequence (DNA): TGTGCCAGCAGCCCAGCGGACGGATACGAGCAGTACTTC. Its translation: CASSPADGYEQYF.

Written as DNA, the CDR3 is TGCGCCAGCAGCCAGCCACAGGGGGCGTTTTATGGCTACACCTTC. Translation: CASSQPQGAFYGYTF. The chain combines TRBV4-3 with TRBJ1-2; TRBD1 matches 9 bases. Trimming removed 3 bases from V and 5 bases from J; junction bases left unmatched: 7. Germline loops: CDR1 LGHNA, CDR2 YSLEER. CDR3 length: 15 amino acids.